The clone carrying this T cell receptor (beta chain) was seen at least ten times. Its specificity is not known. Breast cancer patients provided tissue from their axillary draining lymph nodes. TCRdb ran MiXCR on the multiplex PCR reads and lists one entry per CDR3 protein. The sample lists fewer than 250,000 distinct CDR3 sequences, about 34% occurring once. This entry belongs to a study of breast tumors, draining lymph nodes, adjacent tissues. Notes on the study in general: Tumor and nontumor repertoires were significantly more similar in luminal-like than in basal-like breast cancer. That most tumor T cells come from lymph nodes remained unproven. Tumors had less TCR diversity than lymph nodes, more than nontumor tissue.

This TCR came from a female donor with breast cancer. Some clones in this sample may be carry-over from other donors' samples. Sequencing input: axillary lymph node tissue.

Written as DNA, the CDR3 is TGTGCCAGCAGCTTGTCAACACTCTACAATGAGCAGTTCTTC. Translated, it gives CASSLSTLYNEQFF. This chain connects TRBV5-5 to TRBJ2-1; no firm D call. Trimming took 1 base from V and 3 from J, leaving 8 bases between them. The germline CDR1 and CDR2 sequences are SGHKS and YYEKEE (reference sequence). CDR3 size: 14 residues.